This is a list of T cell receptor beta chains from one sample in a study of blood T cell repertoires in COVID-19. Clones were sequenced by immunoSEQ multiplex PCR, and TCRdb holds only the in-frame ones, with some missing. The sample lists roughly 100,000 clones, about two thirds occurring once. Source material: peripheral blood. The receptors shown here come from a human donor with acute or convalescent COVID-19. The donor label of this sample is uncertain. CDR3s include the opening cysteine and the closing phenylalanine or tryptophan. The order of the fields is D gene, CDR3 length, J gene, clone size, V gene, CDR3 DNA, CDR3 protein. A D gene is named only where the DNA matches it firmly. Part of the rows lack a size; the others show once, few, many or a class for expanded clones.

d_gene: TRBD1
len: 15
j_gene: TRBJ1-1
abundance: few
v_gene: TRBV6-6
CDR3nt: TGTGCCAGCAGTCGGGACAGGGCCTCTAATGCTGAAGCTTTCTTT
CDR3aa: CASSRDRASNAEAFF

d_gene: -
len: 18
j_gene: TRBJ1-6
abundance: -
v_gene: TRBV7-8
CDR3nt: TGTGCCAGCAGCCCACCTACCAGACCCGGGACAAGAAGTTCACCCCTCCACTTT
CDR3aa: CASSPPTRPGTRSSPLHF

d_gene: -
len: 17
j_gene: TRBJ1-6
abundance: few
v_gene: TRBV2
CDR3nt: TGTGCCAGCAGTTTCCCAAGGGGGGGATCCTATAATTCACCCCTCCACTTT
CDR3aa: CASSFPRGGSYNSPLHF

d_gene: TRBD1
len: 16
j_gene: TRBJ1-2
abundance: -
v_gene: TRBV7-9
CDR3nt: TGTGCCAGCAGCCGGGGACAGGGGGACGCTAACTATGGCTACACCTTC
CDR3aa: CASSRGQGDANYGYTF

d_gene: -
len: 13
j_gene: TRBJ1-2
abundance: -
v_gene: TRBV5-8
CDR3nt: TGTGCCAGCAGCCTTACACCGAACTATGGCTACACCTTC
CDR3aa: CASSLTPNYGYTF

d_gene: -
len: 14
j_gene: TRBJ1-4
abundance: -
v_gene: TRBV5-1
CDR3nt: TGCGCCAGCAGCGCGGGACGGTCGAATGAAAAACTGTTTTTT
CDR3aa: CASSAGRSNEKLFF

d_gene: TRBD2
len: 17
j_gene: TRBJ2-5
abundance: once
v_gene: TRBV5-1
CDR3nt: TGCGCCAGCAGCGCGGGAAGGCTAGCGGGGGGCACCGAGACCCAGTACTTC
CDR3aa: CASSAGRLAGGTETQYF

d_gene: -
len: 13
j_gene: TRBJ1-1
abundance: -
v_gene: TRBV6-2/TRBV6-3
CDR3nt: TGTGCCAGCAGTTATCAGTGGAACACTGAAGCTTTCTTT
CDR3aa: CASSYQWNTEAFF

d_gene: TRBD1
len: 16
j_gene: TRBJ2-5
abundance: -
v_gene: TRBV3-1/TRBV3-2
CDR3nt: TGTGCCAGCAGCCAACCCGGGACAGGCGAAGGCGAGACCCAGTACTTC
CDR3aa: CASSQPGTGEGETQYF

d_gene: -
len: 14
j_gene: TRBJ1-1
abundance: few
v_gene: TRBV6-2/TRBV6-3
CDR3nt: TGTGCCAGCAGTAATAACAGGTGGAACACTGAAGCTTTCTTT
CDR3aa: CASSNNRWNTEAFF

d_gene: -
len: 13
j_gene: TRBJ1-4
abundance: -
v_gene: TRBV10-1
CDR3nt: TGCGCCGGAGGAATTCCAACTAATGAAAAACTGTTTTTT
CDR3aa: CAGGIPTNEKLFF

d_gene: -
len: 15
j_gene: TRBJ2-3
abundance: -
v_gene: TRBV10-3
CDR3nt: TGTGCCATCAGTGAAAGGACAGCAGCCACAGATACGCAGTATTTT
CDR3aa: CAISERTAATDTQYF

d_gene: -
len: 11
j_gene: TRBJ1-1
abundance: few
v_gene: TRBV6-5
CDR3nt: TGTGCCAGCAGTTACCAGGGGCGGGCTTTCTTT
CDR3aa: CASSYQGRAFF

d_gene: -
len: 15
j_gene: TRBJ1-6
abundance: -
v_gene: TRBV7-2
CDR3nt: TGTGCCAGCACCCTGGTGAGCTCCTATAATTCACCCCTCCACTTT
CDR3aa: CASTLVSSYNSPLHF

d_gene: TRBD1
len: 15
j_gene: TRBJ1-4
abundance: -
v_gene: TRBV9
CDR3nt: TGTGCCAGCAGCACTCGAACAGGGGGCCATGAAAAACTGTTTTTT
CDR3aa: CASSTRTGGHEKLFF

d_gene: TRBD1
len: 13
j_gene: TRBJ1-2
abundance: -
v_gene: TRBV6-5
CDR3nt: TGTGCCAGCAGGGGGACAGGGACCCATGGCTACACCTTC
CDR3aa: CASRGTGTHGYTF

d_gene: TRBD2
len: 16
j_gene: TRBJ2-2
abundance: -
v_gene: TRBV19
CDR3nt: TGTGCCAGTAGTAGAGGGCTAGCGGCTTCTTCCGGGGAGCTGTTTTTT
CDR3aa: CASSRGLAASSGELFF

d_gene: -
len: 14
j_gene: TRBJ2-7
abundance: -
v_gene: TRBV2
CDR3nt: TGTGCCAGCAGTGAAGGTTCAGGGATAAACGAGCAGTACTTC
CDR3aa: CASSEGSGINEQYF

d_gene: TRBD1
len: 13
j_gene: TRBJ2-2
abundance: -
v_gene: TRBV5-1
CDR3nt: TGCGCCAGCAGCGCAACAGGGGCTGGGGAGCTGTTTTTT
CDR3aa: CASSATGAGELFF

d_gene: TRBD2
len: 15
j_gene: TRBJ2-7
abundance: -
v_gene: TRBV2
CDR3nt: TGTGCCAGCAGGGGGACTAGCGGGGGGCGCTACGAGCAGTACTTC
CDR3aa: CASRGTSGGRYEQYF

d_gene: -
len: 14
j_gene: TRBJ2-1
abundance: -
v_gene: TRBV5-8
CDR3nt: TGTGCCAGCAGCTTGCAGGGCGGCTACAATGAGCAGTTCTTC
CDR3aa: CASSLQGGYNEQFF

d_gene: TRBD2
len: 15
j_gene: TRBJ2-3
abundance: -
v_gene: TRBV18
CDR3nt: TGTGCCAGCTCACCACCAGGACTAGGGGTAGATACGCAGTATTTT
CDR3aa: CASSPPGLGVDTQYF

d_gene: -
len: 13
j_gene: TRBJ1-5
abundance: -
v_gene: TRBV27
CDR3nt: TGTGCCAGCAGTTCCGGGTCAAATCAGCCCCAGCATTTT
CDR3aa: CASSSGSNQPQHF

d_gene: -
len: 13
j_gene: TRBJ1-1
abundance: -
v_gene: TRBV10-1
CDR3nt: TGCGCCAGCAGTGAGTATCCGGGGACTGAAGCTTTCTTT
CDR3aa: CASSEYPGTEAFF

d_gene: -
len: 13
j_gene: TRBJ1-4
abundance: -
v_gene: TRBV19
CDR3nt: TGTGCCAGTAGGAGACAGGTTAATGAAAAACTGTTTTTT
CDR3aa: CASRRQVNEKLFF

d_gene: -
len: 13
j_gene: TRBJ1-2
abundance: -
v_gene: TRBV9
CDR3nt: TGTGCCAGCACCAACGATCTATATGATGGCTACACCTTC
CDR3aa: CASTNDLYDGYTF

d_gene: -
len: 13
j_gene: TRBJ1-5
abundance: -
v_gene: TRBV7-2
CDR3nt: TGTGCCAGCAGCTCGAGGGTCAATCAGCCCCAGCATTTT
CDR3aa: CASSSRVNQPQHF

d_gene: -
len: 13
j_gene: TRBJ2-3
abundance: -
v_gene: TRBV28
CDR3nt: TGTGCCAGCAGTAAATTGGACACAAATACGCAGTATTTT
CDR3aa: CASSKLDTNTQYF

d_gene: -
len: 14
j_gene: TRBJ1-2
abundance: few
v_gene: TRBV28
CDR3nt: TGTGCCAGCAGTTTCCCGCTACAGGGCCAAGGCTACACCTTC
CDR3aa: CASSFPLQGQGYTF

d_gene: -
len: 13
j_gene: TRBJ2-2
abundance: once
v_gene: TRBV2
CDR3nt: TGTGCCAGCAGTGTGAGACTTGCCGGGGAGCTGTTTTTT
CDR3aa: CASSVRLAGELFF

d_gene: -
len: 14
j_gene: TRBJ1-3
abundance: -
v_gene: TRBV2
CDR3nt: TGTGCCAGCAGTATCACGAGCTCTGGAAACACCATATATTTT
CDR3aa: CASSITSSGNTIYF

d_gene: TRBD2
len: 16
j_gene: TRBJ2-1
abundance: -
v_gene: TRBV7-8
CDR3nt: TGTGCCAGCAGCTCAGGGGCTAGCGGGGGGGCCAATGAGCAGTTCTTC
CDR3aa: CASSSGASGGANEQFF

d_gene: -
len: 16
j_gene: TRBJ1-2
abundance: -
v_gene: TRBV15
CDR3nt: TGTGCCACCAGCCCCAAACCTTGGGAGTCCAACTATGGCTACACCTTC
CDR3aa: CATSPKPWESNYGYTF

d_gene: TRBD1
len: 16
j_gene: TRBJ1-5
abundance: few
v_gene: TRBV2
CDR3nt: TGTGCCAGCAGTGAATATACCCGCCAGGGGGAACAGCCCCAGCATTTT
CDR3aa: CASSEYTRQGEQPQHF

d_gene: TRBD2
len: 19
j_gene: TRBJ2-1
abundance: once
v_gene: TRBV6-2/TRBV6-3
CDR3nt: TGTGCCAGCAGTTACTCGATGGCTAGCGGGGGGAGCTCCTACAATGAGCAGTTCTTC
CDR3aa: CASSYSMASGGSSYNEQFF

d_gene: TRBD1
len: 16
j_gene: TRBJ1-3
abundance: -
v_gene: TRBV28
CDR3nt: TGTGCCAGCATTAGGGACAGGGGGGTCACTGGAAACACCATATATTTT
CDR3aa: CASIRDRGVTGNTIYF

d_gene: -
len: 14
j_gene: TRBJ1-5
abundance: -
v_gene: TRBV2
CDR3nt: TGTGCCAGCAGTGTTCAGGGGAACAATCAGCCCCAGCATTTT
CDR3aa: CASSVQGNNQPQHF

d_gene: -
len: 15
j_gene: TRBJ2-6
abundance: -
v_gene: TRBV11-2
CDR3nt: TGTGCCAGCAGCTTCCGACAGGCTGGGGCCAACGTCCTGACTTTC
CDR3aa: CASSFRQAGANVLTF

d_gene: -
len: 14
j_gene: TRBJ1-2
abundance: -
v_gene: TRBV4-1
CDR3nt: TGCGCCAGCAGCCAAGATGAGGGAAACTATGGCTACACCTTC
CDR3aa: CASSQDEGNYGYTF

d_gene: -
len: 15
j_gene: TRBJ1-1
abundance: few
v_gene: TRBV6-5
CDR3nt: TGTGCCAGCAGCGCCTACAGGGCGGCAGCCACTGAAGCTTTCTTT
CDR3aa: CASSAYRAAATEAFF

d_gene: -
len: 15
j_gene: TRBJ1-4
abundance: -
v_gene: TRBV7-2
CDR3nt: TGTGCCAGCAGCCGTACAGGGCTCGCTAATGAAAAACTGTTTTTT
CDR3aa: CASSRTGLANEKLFF

d_gene: -
len: 13
j_gene: TRBJ1-1
abundance: -
v_gene: TRBV3-1/TRBV3-2
CDR3nt: TGTGCCAGCAGCCAAAATGGGGCGAGAGAAGCTTTCTTT
CDR3aa: CASSQNGAREAFF

d_gene: TRBD1
len: 14
j_gene: TRBJ2-2
abundance: -
v_gene: TRBV5-1
CDR3nt: TGCGCCAGCAGCTGGGACAGGGCTAGCGGGGAGCTGTTTTTT
CDR3aa: CASSWDRASGELFF

d_gene: TRBD1
len: 14
j_gene: TRBJ1-2
abundance: -
v_gene: TRBV10-3
CDR3nt: TGTGCCATCAGTGGCGACAGGGCAGGCTATGGCTACACCTTC
CDR3aa: CAISGDRAGYGYTF

d_gene: -
len: 14
j_gene: TRBJ2-4
abundance: many
v_gene: TRBV3-1/TRBV3-2
CDR3nt: TGTGCCAGCAGCTCCCGGGAGCGGAAAAACATTCAGTACTTC
CDR3aa: CASSSRERKNIQYF

d_gene: -
len: 12
j_gene: TRBJ1-4
abundance: -
v_gene: TRBV6-5
CDR3nt: TGTGCCAGCAGTCGGGGAGGTGAAAAACTGTTTTTT
CDR3aa: CASSRGGEKLFF

d_gene: TRBD1
len: 20
j_gene: TRBJ1-5
abundance: -
v_gene: TRBV28
CDR3nt: TGTGCCAGCAGCTCCGAATACGGACAGGGCCGCCGGGGAGCGGACCAGCCCCAGCATTTT
CDR3aa: CASSSEYGQGRRGADQPQHF

d_gene: -
len: 13
j_gene: TRBJ1-1
abundance: -
v_gene: TRBV5-1
CDR3nt: TGCGCCAGCAGCAGGGGCCCATATGATGAAGCTTTCTTT
CDR3aa: CASSRGPYDEAFF

d_gene: TRBD2
len: 18
j_gene: TRBJ2-3
abundance: few
v_gene: TRBV9
CDR3nt: TGTGCCAGCAGCGTAGGGACTAGCGGGGGGACACGCACAGATACGCAGTATTTT
CDR3aa: CASSVGTSGGTRTDTQYF

d_gene: -
len: 14
j_gene: TRBJ2-7
abundance: -
v_gene: TRBV11-2
CDR3nt: TGTGCCAGCAGCCGCCCGGGTAGCTCCTACGAGCAGTACTTC
CDR3aa: CASSRPGSSYEQYF

d_gene: TRBD2
len: 16
j_gene: TRBJ2-1
abundance: -
v_gene: TRBV5-1
CDR3nt: TGCGCCAGCAGCTTGGTAGCGGGGGGCTCCTACAATGAGCAGTTCTTC
CDR3aa: CASSLVAGGSYNEQFF

d_gene: TRBD1
len: 14
j_gene: TRBJ1-4
abundance: -
v_gene: TRBV3-1/TRBV3-2
CDR3nt: TGTGCCAGCAGGGCCGGGACAGGGCACGGAAAACTGTTTTTT
CDR3aa: CASRAGTGHGKLFF

d_gene: -
len: 16
j_gene: TRBJ1-5
abundance: -
v_gene: TRBV19
CDR3nt: TGTGCCAGTAGCTTGCGAGGGCGGGAAAGCAATCAGCCCCAGCATTTT
CDR3aa: CASSLRGRESNQPQHF

d_gene: -
len: 15
j_gene: TRBJ1-2
abundance: -
v_gene: TRBV5-1
CDR3nt: TGCGCCAGCAGCTTGAGGGACTCTGATAACTATGGCTACACCTTC
CDR3aa: CASSLRDSDNYGYTF

d_gene: TRBD1
len: 18
j_gene: TRBJ2-3
abundance: once
v_gene: TRBV28
CDR3nt: TGTGCCAGCAGTTTTCCCGGGACAGGGGGCTGGGGCACAGATACGCAGTATTTT
CDR3aa: CASSFPGTGGWGTDTQYF